This passage covers 9 T cell receptor beta chains from one sample sequenced in a study of blood T cell repertoires in COVID-19. The data were produced by immunoSEQ multiplex PCR, yet TCRdb's version contains in-frame clones alone and is incomplete. This sample has 50,000 or so clones; around 89% occur once, and the top ten carry around an eighth. The sequencing sample was made of peripheral blood. These receptors came from a man in his 60s with active COVID-19.

This rearrangement joins TRBV7-6 to TRBJ2-3, with 9 bases identical to TRBD2. Trimming removed 8 bases from V and 5 bases from J; junction bases left unmatched: 11. This CDR3 has 15 amino acids. The germline CDR1 and CDR2 sequences are SGHVS and FNYEAQ. The CDR3 is CASARLADTIDTQYF. DNA for the CDR3: TGTGCCAGCGCCCGACTAGCGGATACGATAGATACGCAGTATTTT.

The chain recombines TRBV11-1 with TRBJ1-1; D gene unclear. CDR1 and CDR2 (germline): SGHAT, FQDESV (reference sequence). Trimming took off 0 bases at V and 7 bases at J, with 9 bases between the two ends. The CDR3 loop spans 13 amino acids. This chain's CDR3 is CASSLAREFEAFF. For the CDR3, the DNA is TGTGCCAGCAGCTTAGCGAGGGAGTTTGAAGCTTTCTTT.

The gene calls are TRBV19 and TRBJ1-5; 8 bases line up with TRBD1. The CDR3 extends over 14 amino acids. Looked up from germline, CDR1 is LNHDA and CDR2 is SQIVND (reference sequence). V lost 6 bases to trimming and J lost 6 bases; unmatched junction nucleotides: 7. The CDR3 coding sequence is TGTGCCAGTAGGGGACAGGATATTGGTCAGCCCCAGCATTTT. This sequence encodes CASRGQDIGQPQHF.

This chain connects TRBV6-2 or TRBV6-3 to TRBJ1-5, with 8 nucleotides matching TRBD1. Germline V gene sequence: CDR1 MNHEY, CDR2 SVGEGT. J gave up 7 bases and V 6 bases, and 17 bases lay outside the gene matches. CDR3 length: 17 amino acids. CDR3 loop: CASSPHPVAQGDQPQHF. The CDR3 DNA follows: TGTGCCAGCAGCCCTCATCCAGTGGCACAGGGGGACCAGCCCCAGCATTTT.

V usage is TRBV7-9 and J usage is TRBJ1-4, with D perhaps TRBD1 (6 bases). Trimming took off 3 bases at V and 8 bases at J, with 19 bases between the two ends. The CDR3 has 16 residues. Germline values: CDR1 SEHNR, CDR2 FQNEAQ (reference sequence). CDR3 coding DNA: TGTGCCAGCAGCTTGACGACAGGTCCGCCCCGGGAAAAACTGTTTTTT. Residues: CASSLTTGPPREKLFF.

This rearrangement joins TRBV5-1 to TRBJ2-1; 9 bases map to TRBD2. From germline, CDR1 is SGHRS and CDR2 YFSETQ. Trimming cost V 3 bases and J 7 bases; bases outside gene matches: 5. This CDR3 is 14 amino acids long. CDR3 in DNA: TGCGCCAGCAGCTCCCGGACTAGCGTTAATGAGCAGTTCTTC. Its protein is CASSSRTSVNEQFF.

J is TRBJ2-3 and V is TRBV15, with 11 bases identical to TRBD2. Germline CDR1 LNHNV, CDR2 YYDKDF (reference sequence). The J segment lost 3 bases and the V segment lost 2 bases, leaving 10 bases of the junction unmatched. The CDR3 runs 18 residues. CDR3 sequence reads: CATSRKATSGGGTDTQYF. The DNA for the CDR3 is TGTGCCACCAGCAGAAAGGCCACTAGCGGGGGAGGGACAGATACGCAGTATTTT.

The genes are TRBV28 and TRBJ2-5, with 7 bases identical to TRBD2. This CDR3 spans 18 amino acids. CDR1 MDHEN and CDR2 SYDVKM come from the germline V gene. The V gene end was trimmed by 1 base and the J gene end by 0 bases; junction bases not matched to a gene: 11. The CDR3 nucleotides read TGTGCCAGCAGTTTATCGAGAGGCGGCGGGGGTTACCAAGAGACCCAGTACTTC. It specifies CASSLSRGGGGYQETQYF.

This chain links TRBV4-1 with TRBJ1-4; TRBD1 matches at 7 bases. Germline V gives CDR1 MGHRA, CDR2 YSYEKL. This CDR3 has 21 amino acids. V was pared by 2 bases and J by 4 bases, with 22 bases of the junction left unmatched. DNA for the CDR3: TGCGCCAGCAGCCAACTATCCGTGGGATCATCCGGACAGGCGTATAATGAAAAACTGTTTTTT. Encoded protein: CASSQLSVGSSGQAYNEKLFF.